This T cell receptor beta chain was recorded in a study of T cell changes during pregnancy in multiple sclerosis. The protocol was immunoSEQ multiplex PCR, while the TCRdb copy is restricted to in-frame clones and leaves out a portion. The sample carries about 41,000 clones, 90% recorded once. The CDR3 is made up of 13 amino acids. Germline trimming cut 7 bases from V and 3 bases from J; bases unmatched to any gene: 5. CDR1 and CDR2 from the germline V gene are MDHEN and SYDVKM. The input for sequencing was CD8+ T cells from peripheral blood mononuclear cells, taken in the third trimester of pregnancy. The TCR comes from a female donor with multiple sclerosis, enrolled in a pregnancy study. The genes are TRBV28 and TRBJ2-5; TRBD2 matches at 7 bases. CDR3 sequence: CASNLRGEETQYF. DNA for the CDR3: TGTGCCAGCAACTTACGGGGGGAAGAGACCCAGTACTTC.